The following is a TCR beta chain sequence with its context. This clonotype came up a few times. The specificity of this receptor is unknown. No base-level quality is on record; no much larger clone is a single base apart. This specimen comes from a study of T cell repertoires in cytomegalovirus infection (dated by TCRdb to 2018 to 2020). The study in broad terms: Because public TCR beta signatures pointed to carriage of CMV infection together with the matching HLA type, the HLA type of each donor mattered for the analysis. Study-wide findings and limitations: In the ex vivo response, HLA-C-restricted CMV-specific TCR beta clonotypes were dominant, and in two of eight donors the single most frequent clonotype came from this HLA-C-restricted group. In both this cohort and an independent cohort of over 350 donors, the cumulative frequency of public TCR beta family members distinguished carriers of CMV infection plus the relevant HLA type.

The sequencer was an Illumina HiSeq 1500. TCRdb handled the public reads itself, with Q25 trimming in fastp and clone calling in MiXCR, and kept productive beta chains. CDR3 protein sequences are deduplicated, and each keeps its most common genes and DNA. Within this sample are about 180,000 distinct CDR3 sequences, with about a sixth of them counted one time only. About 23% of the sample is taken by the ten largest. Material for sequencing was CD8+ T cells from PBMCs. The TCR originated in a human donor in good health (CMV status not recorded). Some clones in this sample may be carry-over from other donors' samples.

CDR3 region: CASSLEPRSYNEQFF. The nucleotides are TGTGCCAGCAGCTTAGAACCCCGCTCCTACAATGAGCAGTTCTTC. This receptor chain uses TRBV7-6 and TRBJ2-1, with the D segment identity uncertain. V is pared back by 1 base and J by 0 bases, with 7 bases lying between the germline termini. Spanning cysteine to phenylalanine, the CDR3 consists of 15 amino acids. The read is trimmed to its CDR3 DNA, 45 bases read in frame from base 1. In the germline V gene, CDR1 corresponds to SGHVS and CDR2 to FNYEAQ. The full variable domain, completed from the reference TRBV7-6 and TRBJ2-1 proteins outside the CDR3, reads GAGVSQSPRYKVTKRGQDVALRCDPISGHVSLYWYRQALGQGPEFLTYFNYEAQQDKSGLPNDRFSAERPEGSISTLTIQRTEQRDSAMYRCASSLEPRSYNEQFFGPGTRLTVL.